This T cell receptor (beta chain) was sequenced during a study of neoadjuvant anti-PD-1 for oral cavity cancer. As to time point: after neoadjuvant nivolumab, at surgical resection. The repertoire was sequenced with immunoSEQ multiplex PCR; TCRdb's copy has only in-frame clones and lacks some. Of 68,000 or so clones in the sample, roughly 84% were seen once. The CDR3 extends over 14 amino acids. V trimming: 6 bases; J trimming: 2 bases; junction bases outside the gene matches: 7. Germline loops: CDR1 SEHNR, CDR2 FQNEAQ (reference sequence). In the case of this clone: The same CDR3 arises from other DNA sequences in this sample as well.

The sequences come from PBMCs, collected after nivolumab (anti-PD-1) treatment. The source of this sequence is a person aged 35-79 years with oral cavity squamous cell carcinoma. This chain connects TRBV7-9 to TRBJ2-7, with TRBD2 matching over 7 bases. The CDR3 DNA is TGTGCCAGCAGTCTCCGGGACTACACCTACGAGCAGTACTTC. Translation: CASSLRDYTYEQYF.